These T cell receptor beta chains were read from a single sample in a study of T-cell memory formation after mild COVID-19. TCRdb independently ran MiXCR on the 5' RACE reads; one entry per CDR3 protein. The sample lists some 68,000 distinct CDR3 sequences; approximately 15% were seen once. Sequenced: PBMCs or a T cell subset sorted from them (not recorded which). The receptors were sampled from an adult woman who had mild COVID-19 (a few samples of this study predate the infection). Cell type and time point are not known. Both conserved end residues are part of each CDR3. Each record gives: J gene, V gene, clone size, D gene, CDR3 DNA, CDR3 protein. The D gene is left open where the match is weak. Size is omitted from some rows. Given values are once, few, many or a class for expanded clones.

TRBJ2-1 TRBV7-9 NA TRBD2 TGTGCCAGCAGCTTTACTCTAGCGGGAGTCGCTCATGAGCAGTTCTTC CASSFTLAGVAHEQFF
TRBJ2-1 TRBV4-1 few NA TGCGCCAGCAGCCAAGAGTCCGAACTTGAGCAGTTCTTC CASSQESELEQFF
TRBJ2-5 TRBV12-3/TRBV12-4 NA NA TGTGCCAGCAGCCCCGGAATCCGACTAGTAGTTCGAGAGACCCAGTACTTC CASSPGIRLVVRETQYF
TRBJ2-7 TRBV7-6 NA NA TGTGCCAGCAGCGAAGGACTAACCTACGAGCAGTACTTC CASSEGLTYEQYF
TRBJ2-3 TRBV19 NA NA TGTGCCAGTAGTGTCTCGGGACTGGGCACAGATACGCAGTATTTT CASSVSGLGTDTQYF
TRBJ2-5 TRBV15 NA TRBD2 TGTGCCACCAGCAGATGGCGGGAGGGGGAGACCCAGTACTTC CATSRWREGETQYF
TRBJ2-5 TRBV13 few NA TGTGCCAGCAGCCCCAACCGGGAGACCCAGTACTTC CASSPNRETQYF
TRBJ2-2 TRBV6-5 NA TRBD2 TGTGCCAGCAGTTTTTCATCGGGACTAGCGGTCACCGGGGAGCTGTTTTTT CASSFSSGLAVTGELFF
TRBJ2-3 TRBV20-1 few TRBD1 TGCAGTGCTATAGGGGACAGGGGGGACTGGGATACGCAGTATTTT CSAIGDRGDWDTQYF
TRBJ1-2 TRBV29-1 few TRBD1 TGCAGCGTTGAGAGGGACAGCGGCTACACCTTC CSVERDSGYTF
TRBJ2-1 TRBV9 few TRBD2 TGTGCCAGCAGCGCCCCGGCTAGCGGGAGCAGAGGACCCAATGAGCAGTTCTTC CASSAPASGSRGPNEQFF
TRBJ2-7 TRBV14 NA TRBD2 TGTGCCAGCAGCCTGTCGGGGGGAGCGGTCTACGAGCAGTACTTC CASSLSGGAVYEQYF
TRBJ2-1 TRBV7-2 many NA TGTGCCAGCAGCTCGACCCCAACTGGACGGAACAATGAGCAGTTCTTC CASSSTPTGRNNEQFF
TRBJ2-2 TRBV7-3 few NA TGTGCCAGCAGCTTATACGCTTCTCGCCCCCTCGGGGCCGGGGAGCTGTTTTTT CASSLYASRPLGAGELFF
TRBJ2-7 TRBV6-1 NA NA TGTGCCAGCAGTGAAGCGGGACCGAGCCTCTACGAGCAGTACTTC CASSEAGPSLYEQYF
TRBJ2-7 TRBV29-1 few NA TGCAGCGTTGTGGGACTGACGGTCTCCGAGCAGTACTTC CSVVGLTVSEQYF
TRBJ2-2 TRBV29-1 NA NA TGCAGCGTTGTAGGGACCGGGGAGCTGTTTTTT CSVVGTGELFF
TRBJ2-7 TRBV15 few TRBD2 TGTGCCACCAGCAGGAGGCGGGAGGGCCTGTACGAGCAGTACTTC CATSRRREGLYEQYF
TRBJ2-7 TRBV6-2/TRBV6-3 NA TRBD2 TGTGCCAGCAGTTACTCTATTTTGCGGGAGATATACTACGAGCAGTACTTC CASSYSILREIYYEQYF
TRBJ2-1 TRBV6-5 NA NA TGTGCCAGCACTTACTCGAGTCAGGACAGCTATCGTGAGCAGTTCTTC CASTYSSQDSYREQFF
TRBJ2-7 TRBV3-1 few NA TGTGCCAGCAGCGCCAAGGGTGGCAGGGCCTACGAGCAGTACTTC CASSAKGGRAYEQYF
TRBJ2-1 TRBV29-1 NA NA TGCAGCGTTCGTCAGAGCTCCTACAATGAGCAGTTCTTC CSVRQSSYNEQFF
TRBJ2-2 TRBV24-1 NA TRBD2 TGTGCCACCAGTGATCCCCGAACTAGCGGGTTCGCCGGGGAGCTGTTTTTT CATSDPRTSGFAGELFF
TRBJ1-1 TRBV6-6 NA NA TGTGCCAGCAGTTACTCGATAGCGGGGTTGATCGACACTGAAGCTTTCTTT CASSYSIAGLIDTEAFF
TRBJ2-2 TRBV12-3/TRBV12-4 few TRBD2 TGTGCCAGCAGTCCCCGCGGTAGCGGGAGGGCCGGGGAGCTGTTTTTT CASSPRGSGRAGELFF
TRBJ1-1 TRBV20-1 NA NA TGCAGTGCTAGAGACTCGGACCTGAACACTAAAGCTTTCTTT CSARDSDLNTKAFF